This T cell receptor (beta chain) was retrieved from a study of blood T cell repertoires in COVID-19. The CDR3 is made up of 15 amino acids. V was pared by 2 bases and J by 4 bases, with 7 bases of the junction left unmatched. Germline V gene lookup returns CDR1 MNHEY and CDR2 SVGEGT. Profiled with immunoSEQ multiplex PCR; TCRdb holds only in-frame clones, not every one. The sample lists approximately 150,000 clones, over 80% seen once, with more than 4.5% in the top ten. The sequence was collected from a man between 65 and 85 years old who had been exposed to COVID-19. Sequencing was carried out using PBMCs or T cells enriched from blood (not recorded which). The chain links TRBV6-2 or TRBV6-3 to TRBJ1-2; 7 nucleotides align to TRBD1. The chain's CDR3 is CASSYLPGQTYGYTF. Written as DNA, the CDR3 is TGTGCCAGCAGTTACCTCCCGGGACAGACCTATGGCTACACCTTC.